The rows below give T cell receptor beta chains drawn from one sample of a study of Graves' ophthalmopathy and Graves' hyperthyroidism. From the multiplex PCR reads, TCRdb called clonotypes with MiXCR, one entry per CDR3 protein. The data contain around 1.1 million distinct CDR3 sequences, less than 45% of them seen just once; the ten biggest clones take up more than 9.5%. The sequenced material came from peripheral blood or thyroid tissue (not recorded which). The receptor set was obtained from an adult man with Graves' hyperthyroidism. Each CDR3 is given with its conserved first and last residue. The D gene is left open where the match is weak. Some rows have no size entry. The others give once, few or many, or a class for an expanded clone.

>14|TRBJ2-7|few|TRBV6-5|NA
CASSSSLGEYEQYF
>18|TRBJ2-3|NA|TRBV29-1|NA
CSVGTASHWGAGTDTQYF
>15|TRBJ2-6|NA|TRBV29-1|TRBD1
CSVRGRGPGANVLTF
>14|TRBJ1-5|NA|TRBV12-3/TRBV12-4|NA
CASRGRDGNQPQHF
>12|TRBJ2-7|NA|TRBV28|TRBD2
CASSLLGGVLYF
>13|TRBJ2-5|many|TRBV7-2|NA
CASSQLRTETQYF
>16|TRBJ1-1|few|TRBV6-1|TRBD1
CASSEGTGPSGTEAFF
>17|TRBJ2-5|NA|TRBV4-1|TRBD1
CASSQDTGTGQQETQYF
>16|TRBJ1-6|many|TRBV4-3|TRBD1
CASSQVAGTGNSPLHF
>18|TRBJ2-7|many|TRBV7-6|TRBD2
CASSLGTSGVSASYEQYF
>18|TRBJ2-5|few|TRBV6-5|TRBD2
CASSTILGGPVGQETQYF
>13|TRBJ1-5|NA|TRBV7-2|NA
CASSPRQDWPQHF
>13|TRBJ1-1|many|TRBV2|NA
CATTPPGYTEAFF
>8|TRBJ2-6|few|TRBV20-1|NA
CSARDRTF
>17|TRBJ2-5|NA|TRBV25-1|TRBD2
CASSISSLGLAQETQYF
>13|TRBJ2-7|many|TRBV29-1|NA
CSVRGGTVYEQYF
>14|TRBJ2-7|NA|TRBV20-1|TRBD2
CSALAGVTSYEQYF
>16|TRBJ1-1|NA|TRBV7-2|NA
CASSDEGRGMNTEAFF
>14|TRBJ2-7|NA|TRBV7-2|NA
CASSLVQKDNEQYF
>16|TRBJ2-7|many|TRBV11-2|TRBD2
CASSPQGLAEIYEQYF
>14|TRBJ2-7|NA|TRBV28|NA
CASSWDGYSYEQYF
>14|TRBJ2-7|NA|TRBV9|NA
CASSPRLAPSEQYF
>14|TRBJ2-7|NA|TRBV5-1|NA
CASSSQASSYEQYF
>13|TRBJ2-7|many|TRBV24-1|NA
CATSDSGGHEQYF
>15|TRBJ1-1|many|TRBV5-1|NA
CASSLDGQGFTEAFF
>13|TRBJ2-5|few|TRBV7-3|NA
CASRRGRQETQYF
>10|TRBJ2-7|NA|TRBV20-1|NA
CSARTSDQYF
>18|TRBJ1-1|NA|TRBV12-3/TRBV12-4|NA
CASSYPPWRVKWNTEAFF
>16|TRBJ1-6|many|TRBV7-2|TRBD1
CASSLGGTANNSPLHF
>14|TRBJ1-5|few|TRBV28|NA
CASSSPGDNQPQHF
>15|TRBJ1-3|NA|TRBV10-3|NA
CAIRGEAASGNTIYF
>15|TRBJ1-3|NA|TRBV5-1|NA
CASSLGEASGNTIYF
>15|TRBJ1-6|many|TRBV10-3|NA
CAISRQDPNNSPLHF
>14|TRBJ2-5|few|TRBV29-1|TRBD1
CSVPGQGGSETQYF
>12|TRBJ1-2|many|TRBV20-1|NA
CSAREQGYGYTF
>13|TRBJ2-7|many|TRBV7-2|NA
CASSSQVTYEQYF
>14|TRBJ1-2|many|TRBV7-2|NA
CASSASWRNYGYTF
>15|TRBJ2-7|NA|TRBV6-1|TRBD1
CASSYSRDRAYEQYF
>15|TRBJ1-3|NA|TRBV10-3|TRBD1
CASSSSRQGGNTIYF
>15|TRBJ1-6|many|TRBV12-3/TRBV12-4|NA
CASSLMPGYNSPLHF
>16|TRBJ2-5|NA|TRBV4-3|TRBD2
CASSLAGDRNQETQYF
>16|TRBJ2-7|NA|TRBV14|NA
CASSQDWGAEDYEQYF
>16|TRBJ1-5|few|TRBV19|NA
CASSHFSGNTNQPQHF
>14|TRBJ2-7|NA|TRBV5-6|NA
CASSWGVGAYEQYF
>12|TRBJ1-1|NA|TRBV20-1|TRBD1
CSAWTGGTEAFF
>14|TRBJ1-5|NA|TRBV7-2|TRBD1
CASSIKGQGPYEHF
>13|TRBJ1-1|many|TRBV10-3|NA
CAITRQENTEAFF
>15|TRBJ2-3|few|TRBV10-3|TRBD2
CAISASGGYTDTQYF
>18|TRBJ1-6|NA|TRBV7-9|NA
CASSLAPQGSSYNSPLHF
>15|TRBJ2-7|NA|TRBV6-1|NA
CASSLDIYPYYEQYF
>15|TRBJ2-7|NA|TRBV7-9|TRBD2
CASSFVAGGIYEQYF
>15|TRBJ2-7|NA|TRBV7-9|NA
CASSPPQPGSYEQYF
>15|TRBJ2-3|NA|TRBV7-9|TRBD1
CASSPDRGRADTQYF
>12|TRBJ1-1|NA|TRBV10-2|NA
CASSEYATEAFF
>14|TRBJ1-5|many|TRBV7-2|NA
CASSLMSGDQPQHF
>16|TRBJ2-7|few|TRBV10-2|TRBD2
CASSAGLAGVSYEQYF
>13|TRBJ2-7|NA|TRBV7-2|NA
CASSPSQWEEQYF
>12|TRBJ2-7|many|TRBV29-1|TRBD2
CSVKGTSYEQYF
>13|TRBJ2-7|few|TRBV12-3/TRBV12-4|NA
CASSFGMFYEQYF